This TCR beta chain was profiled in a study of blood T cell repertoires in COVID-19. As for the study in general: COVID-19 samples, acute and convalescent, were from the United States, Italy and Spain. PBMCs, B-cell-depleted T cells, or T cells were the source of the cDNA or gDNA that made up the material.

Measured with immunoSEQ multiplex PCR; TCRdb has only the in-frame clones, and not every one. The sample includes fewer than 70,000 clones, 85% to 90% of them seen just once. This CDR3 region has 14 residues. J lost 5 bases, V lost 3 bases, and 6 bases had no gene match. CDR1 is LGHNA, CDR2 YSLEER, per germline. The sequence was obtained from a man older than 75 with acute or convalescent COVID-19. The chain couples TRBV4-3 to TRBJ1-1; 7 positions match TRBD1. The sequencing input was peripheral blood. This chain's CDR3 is CASSQGTERTEAFF. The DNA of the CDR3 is TGCGCCAGCAGCCAGGGGACAGAGAGAACTGAAGCTTTCTTT.